The sequence of this T cell receptor beta chain was determined in a study of spatial heterogeneity in lung cancer. As for the study in general: Unique TCR and UMI combinations averaged more than ten appearances each in raw reads.

Per the germline V gene, CDR1 is SGHDT and CDR2 is YYEEEE. V shed 4 bases and J shed 10 bases, with 9 bases lying between them. The CDR3 totals 11 residues. This clonotype was observed at least ten times. Sample time point: sample taken at primary tumor resection. Samples were obtained from roughly 65 donors, all untreated early-stage non-small cell lung cancer patients. Whole RNA from tumor, nontumor lung or frozen PBMC was sequenced unsorted. In the library, each TCR cDNA molecule bore its own unique molecular identifier. TCRdb fed the 5' RACE reads into MiXCR, producing one record per CDR3 protein. The table lists roughly 48,000 distinct CDR3 sequences, roughly 5% of them singletons.

Source: PBMCs, taken at surgery. The chain joins TRBV5-6 to TRBJ2-1, with D unresolved. This clonotype originated in a male donor with early-stage non-small cell lung cancer. CDR3 DNA: TGTGCCAGCAGCGTCATAGGGGAGCAGTTCTTC. Encoded protein: CASSVIGEQFF. The full variable domain, its missing parts supplied by reference TRBV5-6 and TRBJ2-1, is DAGVTQSPTHLIKTRGQQVTLRCSPKSGHDTVSWYQQALGQGPQFIFQYYEEEERQRGNFPDRFSGHQFPNYSSELNVNALLLGDSALYLCASSVIGEQFFGPGTRLTVL.